The 20 T cell receptor beta chains presented below share a single source sample, sequenced in a study of T cell repertoires in cytomegalovirus infection. Their target antigens are unknown. One entry per CDR3 protein, called by TCRdb with MiXCR from the reads. The table lists around 750,000 distinct CDR3 sequences, roughly 33% of them singletons. The sequences come from cultured CD8+ T cells from PBMCs, collected from culture after CMV antigen stimulation. All receptors derive from a human donor in good health (CMV status not recorded). Some clones in this sample may be carry-over from other donors' samples.

There are many counts of this clonotype. An end of the junction differs from the germline gene, which may be a read error. The rearrangement links TRBV7-7 to TRBJ1-5; 8 bases fit TRBD1. This CDR3 has 15 amino acids. The germline CDR1 and CDR2 sequences are SSHAT and FNYEAQ (reference sequence). CDR3 sequence: CASSSTDRASQPQHF. The CDR3 nucleotides are TGTGCTAGCAGCTCCACGGACAGGGCCAGTCAGCCCCAGCATTTT.

Comments on this clonotype: A read error may explain this, as a much larger clone is one base away. The V and J genes are TRBV7-2 and TRBJ2-7; 15 positions agree with TRBD2. Germline assignment: CDR1 SGHTA and CDR2 FQGNSA. The CDR3 has 16 residues. This chain's CDR3 is CANSLRTSGGENEQYF. In nucleotides, the CDR3 is TGTGCCAACAGCCTACGGACTAGCGGGGGGGAGAACGAGCAGTACTTC.

The chain carries TRBV19 and TRBJ2-3, with TRBD1 as a possible D gene (6 bases). Germline V gene sequence: CDR1 LNHDA, CDR2 SQIVND (reference sequence). The V end lost 4 bases, the J end lost 1 base, and 18 bases lay between the germline ends. This CDR3 has 17 residues. The CDR3 protein is CASSTSLDRTRTDTQYF. The DNA of the CDR3 is TGTGCCAGTAGTACCTCATTAGACAGGACCCGCACAGATACGCAGTATTTT.

This clonotype was picked up a small number of times. The gene calls are TRBV10-3 and TRBJ2-3; D is uncertain. The CDR3 spans 12 residues. V was clipped by 11 bases and J by 6 bases, with 15 bases between them. Germline CDR1 reads ENHRY; CDR2 reads SYGVKD. The CDR3 sequence: CAVRTRRDTQYF. The CDR3 DNA reads as TGTGCCGTCCGAACTCGAAGGGATACGCAGTATTTT.

The J gene is TRBJ2-2, the V gene TRBV20-1; D perhaps matches TRBD1 (5 bases). The CDR3 extends over 15 amino acids. Trimming cost V 0 bases and J 3 bases, with 11 bases left between them. In germline, CDR1 is DFQATT, CDR2 SNEGSKA (reference sequence). CDR3 nucleotides: TGCAGTGCTAGAGATTCAGGGTTCGACACCGGGGAGCTGTTTTTT. As protein: CSARDSGFDTGELFF.

This clonotype turned up a few times. The chain uses TRBV7-9 and TRBJ1-2, with D tentatively TRBD1 (6 bases). This CDR3 comprises 14 residues. V lost 6 bases, J lost 5 bases, and 16 bases lay in between. Germline CDR1 reads SEHNR; CDR2 reads FQNEAQ (reference sequence). The chain's CDR3 is CASSHRETRYGYTF. DNA for the CDR3: TGTGCCAGCAGTCACAGGGAGACTCGGTATGGCTACACCTTC.

The rearrangement joins TRBV29-1 to TRBJ2-4; D not resolved. Trimming stripped 4 bases from V and 3 bases from J, with 10 bases between. Germline V gene lookup returns CDR1 SQVTM and CDR2 ANQGSEA. The CDR3 runs to 13 residues. CDR3 loop: CSVGPLGKNIQYF. In DNA form, the CDR3 reads TGCAGCGTTGGCCCCCTAGGCAAAAACATTCAGTACTTC.

The chain carries TRBV10-2 and TRBJ1-2; no reliable D call. Germline V gives CDR1 WSHSY, CDR2 SAAADI. Trimming stripped 8 bases from V and 4 bases from J, with 17 bases between. CDR3 length equals 14 residues. The chain's CDR3 is CASYNLSAGYGYTF. The CDR3 DNA reads TGCGCCAGCTATAACCTCAGTGCCGGCTATGGCTACACCTTC.

The sample holds one count of this clonotype. One end of the junction is discordant with germline, which a read error may explain. The gene calls are TRBV7-8 and TRBJ1-1, with a possible D match to TRBD1 (6 bases). The CDR3 extends over 17 amino acids. The germline gives CDR1 SGHVS, CDR2 FQNEAQ. This CDR3 is CVSSLSRAYKGDTEAFF. CDR3 bases: TGTGTCAGCAGCTTAAGTAGGGCCTATAAGGGGGACACTGAAGCTTTCTTT. Full variable domain (rest looked up from reference TRBV7-8 and TRBJ1-1): GAGVSQSPRYKVAKRGQDVALRCDPISGHVSLFWYQQALGQGPEFLTYFQNEAQLDKSGLPSDRFFAERPEGSVSTLKIQRTQQEDSAVYLCVSSLSRAYKGDTEAFFGQGTRLTVV.

This clonotype was detected only a few times. V is TRBV11-1 and J is TRBJ2-3, with no clear D. Per germline, CDR1 SGHAT and CDR2 FQDESV (reference sequence). CDR3 length: 15 residues. V was shortened by 2 bases and J by 0 bases, with 9 bases between the two germline ends. CDR3 in DNA: TGTGCCAGCAGCTTACGGCCGTCTAGCACAGATACGCAGTATTTT. Its translation is CASSLRPSSTDTQYF.

This clonotype has just one count. The chain is built from TRBV5-1 and TRBJ1-2; D call uncertain. The CDR3 loop spans 14 amino acids. Germline values: CDR1 SGHRS, CDR2 YFSETQ. The V gene lost 3 bases and the J gene lost 0 bases, with 9 bases spanning the gap. Here the CDR3 DNA reads TGCGCCAGCAGCTCCCTGGAAACTAACTATGGCTACACCTTC. Residues: CASSSLETNYGYTF. Looking up the rest from reference TRBV5-1 and TRBJ1-2 gives the full variable domain: KAGVTQTPRYLIKTRGQQVTLSCSPISGHRSVSWYQQTPGQGLQFLFEYFSETQRNKGNFPGRFSGRQFSNSRSEMNVSTLELGDSALYLCASSSLETNYGYTFGSGTRLTVV.

This chain joins TRBV5-1 and TRBJ1-4, with a weak D call TRBD1 (5 bases). The CDR3 sequence is 15 residues long. Trimming took off 4 bases at V and 4 bases at J, with 14 bases between the two ends. Looked up from germline, CDR1 is SGHRS and CDR2 is YFSETQ. CDR3 nucleotides: TGCGCCAGCAGCCCGGCCGGGACCTTTAATGAAAAACTGTTTTTT. Protein: CASSPAGTFNEKLFF.

The CDR3 DNA reads TGTGCCAGCAGCTCAGTGGTTCCCTATGGCTACACCTTC. Translated, it gives CASSSVVPYGYTF. The V call is TRBV11-2, the J call TRBJ1-2; D is unclear. Germline-derived CDR1 and CDR2 are SGHAT and FQNNGV. The CDR3 is made up of 13 amino acids. Trimming removed 4 bases from V and 4 bases from J, with 10 bases in between.

As DNA, the CDR3 is TGTGCCAGCAGCGGGGGGACTAGCGGGGAGTTCTTC. This encodes CASSGGTSGEFF. This chain connects TRBV9 to TRBJ2-1; 13 positions match TRBD2. Germline V gene lookup returns CDR1 SGDLS and CDR2 YYNGEE. The V and J ends lost 3 bases and 14 bases, in that order; junction bases with no gene match: 2. This CDR3 is built from 12 residues.

This clonotype was detected many times. The rearrangement uses TRBV7-9 and TRBJ2-2, with 11 bases aligning to TRBD1. CDR3 size: 15 residues. Germline V lookup: CDR1 SEHNR, CDR2 FQNEAQ (reference sequence). V trimming: 5 bases; J trimming: 3 bases; junction bases outside the gene matches: 2. CDR3 amino acids: CASSPDRGHTGELFF. CDR3 bases: TGTGCCAGCAGCCCGGACAGGGGGCACACCGGGGAGCTGTTTTTT.

This clonotype was counted only a few times. This chain links TRBV5-1 with TRBJ2-1; TRBD2 matches 7 bases. Germline lookup yields CDR1 SGHRS and CDR2 YFSETQ. The junction had 13 bases not matched to a gene; V was cut back by 5 bases and J by 2 bases. The CDR3 sequence is 17 residues long. The CDR3 is CASSLEAGGRPYNEQFF. In DNA form, the CDR3 reads TGCGCCAGCAGTTTAGAAGCCGGGGGGAGACCCTACAATGAGCAGTTCTTC. Supplemented by reference TRBV5-1 and TRBJ2-1, the full variable domain reads KAGVTQTPRYLIKTRGQQVTLSCSPISGHRSVSWYQQTPGQGLQFLFEYFSETQRNKGNFPGRFSGRQFSNSRSEMNVSTLELGDSALYLCASSLEAGGRPYNEQFFGPGTRLTVL.

This chain links TRBV7-9 with TRBJ2-2; D remains unclear. Trimming left V 2 bases short and J 4 bases short, with 14 bases between. This CDR3 has 16 amino acids. The germline CDR1 and CDR2 sequences are SEHNR and FQNEAQ (reference sequence). The CDR3 spells CASSLYTPGPTGELFF. CDR3 in DNA: TGTGCCAGCAGCTTATACACCCCGGGCCCCACCGGGGAGCTGTTTTTT. The whole variable domain, filled in from reference TRBV7-9 and TRBJ2-2, reads DTGVSQNPRHKITKRGQNVTFRCDPISEHNRLYWYRQTLGQGPEFLTYFQNEAQLEKSRLLSDRFSAERPKGSFSTLEIQRTEQGDSAMYLCASSLYTPGPTGELFFGEGSRLTVL.

In this sample, this clonotype turned up a few times. The V call is TRBV4-1, the J call TRBJ1-5; D remains ambiguous. Trimming stripped 4 bases from V and 4 bases from J, with 14 bases between. The CDR3 runs 15 residues. Germline V lookup: CDR1 MGHRA, CDR2 YSYEKL. DNA of the CDR3: TGCGCCAGCAGCCCGGGTTGGCAGGCGAATCAGCCCCAGCATTTT. It encodes CASSPGWQANQPQHF.

The chain carries TRBV19 and TRBJ2-3; D gene uncertain. V shed 5 bases and J shed 5 bases, with 11 bases lying between them. Germline V gene lookup returns CDR1 LNHDA and CDR2 SQIVND (reference sequence). The CDR3 covers 13 residues. CDR3 DNA: TGTGCCAGTAGTGTAATATCCGGAGATACGCAGTATTTT. This codes for CASSVISGDTQYF. Supplemented by reference TRBV19 and TRBJ2-3, the full variable domain reads DGGITQSPKYLFRKEGQNVTLSCEQNLNHDAMYWYRQDPGQGLRLIYYSQIVNDFQKGDIAEGYSVSREKKESFPLTVTSAQKNPTAFYLCASSVISGDTQYFGPGTRLTVL.

This sequence joins TRBV12-3 or TRBV12-4 and TRBJ1-5; D might be TRBD1 (5 bases). CDR3 length equals 12 residues. V lost 4 bases and J 8 bases, leaving 9 bases between the germline ends. The DNA of the CDR3 is TGTGCCAGCAGTTCGGACACGAAGCCCCAGCATTTT. Translation: CASSSDTKPQHF.